This is a list of T cell receptor beta chains from one sample in a study of response to subunit inactivated influenza vaccine. TCRdb recomputed calls from the RT-PCR reads with MiXCR, one row per CDR3 protein. The sample shows some 640,000 distinct CDR3 sequences, approximately 15% of them seen only once. Specimen: PBMCs from blood, collected 14 to 15 days before vaccination. The source of these receptors is a man aged 50-59 years who received an inactivated influenza vaccine. Both conserved end residues are part of each CDR3. Each record gives: clone size, CDR3 length, D gene, V gene, J gene, CDR3 protein, CDR3 DNA. A D gene is named only where the DNA matches it firmly. The listing skips clone size in some rows; elsewhere it reads once, few, many or a size class.

clone_size: few; cdr3_length: 15; d_call: .; v_call: TRBV5-1; j_call: TRBJ2-7; cdr3_aa: CASSPQEVSSYEQYF; cdr3_nt: TGCGCCAGCAGCCCCCAGGAAGTGAGCTCCTACGAGCAGTACTTC
clone_size: .; cdr3_length: 15; d_call: TRBD1; v_call: TRBV6-1; j_call: TRBJ2-5; cdr3_aa: CASSKSPTGEETQYF; cdr3_nt: TGTGCCAGCAGTAAAAGCCCTACAGGGGAAGAGACCCAGTACTTC
clone_size: few; cdr3_length: 15; d_call: .; v_call: TRBV6-1; j_call: TRBJ1-5; cdr3_aa: CASSETRPDNQPQHF; cdr3_nt: TGTGCCAGCAGTGAAACGCGGCCGGACAATCAGCCCCAGCATTTT
clone_size: .; cdr3_length: 21; d_call: TRBD2; v_call: TRBV20-1; j_call: TRBJ2-3; cdr3_aa: CCARDHILTSGRAELRDTQYF; cdr3_nt: TGCTGTGCTAGAGATCACATTCTAACTAGCGGGAGGGCCGAGTTACGCGATACGCAGTATTTT
clone_size: .; cdr3_length: 13; d_call: .; v_call: TRBV30; j_call: TRBJ1-6; cdr3_aa: CAWSGQANSPLHF; cdr3_nt: TGTGCCTGGAGTGGACAGGCCAATTCACCCCTCCACTTT
clone_size: .; cdr3_length: 13; d_call: .; v_call: TRBV12-3/TRBV12-4; j_call: TRBJ2-7; cdr3_aa: CASLVRGEDEQYF; cdr3_nt: TGTGCCAGTCTAGTCAGGGGTGAGGACGAGCAGTACTTC
clone_size: .; cdr3_length: 14; d_call: .; v_call: TRBV5-1; j_call: TRBJ2-7; cdr3_aa: CASSSPGPSYEQYF; cdr3_nt: TGCGCCAGCAGCTCTCCAGGGCCCTCCTACGAGCAGTACTTC
clone_size: .; cdr3_length: 14; d_call: .; v_call: TRBV2; j_call: TRBJ1-3; cdr3_aa: CASSVWASGNTIYF; cdr3_nt: TGTGCCAGCAGTGTGTGGGCCTCTGGAAACACCATATATTTT
clone_size: .; cdr3_length: 15; d_call: .; v_call: TRBV10-3; j_call: TRBJ2-1; cdr3_aa: CAISGATTFYNEQFF; cdr3_nt: TGTGCCATCAGTGGGGCTACTACCTTTTACAATGAGCAGTTCTTC
clone_size: few; cdr3_length: 15; d_call: TRBD2; v_call: TRBV7-2; j_call: TRBJ2-3; cdr3_aa: CASSLPAGGRDTQYF; cdr3_nt: TGTGCCAGCAGCTTACCAGCGGGGGGCCGGGATACGCAGTATTTT
clone_size: few; cdr3_length: 14; d_call: .; v_call: TRBV28; j_call: TRBJ2-3; cdr3_aa: CASSPGIGADTQYF; cdr3_nt: TGTGCCAGCAGTCCAGGGATAGGAGCAGATACGCAGTATTTT
clone_size: .; cdr3_length: 12; d_call: TRBD1; v_call: TRBV7-9; j_call: TRBJ2-7; cdr3_aa: CASSPTGAEQYF; cdr3_nt: TGTGCCAGCAGCCCAACAGGGGCCGAGCAGTACTTC
clone_size: many; cdr3_length: 14; d_call: .; v_call: TRBV10-3; j_call: TRBJ1-1; cdr3_aa: CAISEMLVQTEAFF; cdr3_nt: TGTGCCATCAGTGAGATGCTCGTTCAGACTGAAGCTTTCTTT
clone_size: few; cdr3_length: 13; d_call: .; v_call: TRBV6-1; j_call: TRBJ2-7; cdr3_aa: CASSSNGLNEQYF; cdr3_nt: TGTGCCAGCTCATCTAACGGGCTAAACGAGCAGTACTTC
clone_size: many; cdr3_length: 11; d_call: TRBD1; v_call: TRBV4-2; j_call: TRBJ1-5; cdr3_aa: CASSQGQGRHF; cdr3_nt: TGTGCCAGCAGCCAGGGACAGGGGAGACATTTT
clone_size: .; cdr3_length: 17; d_call: TRBD2; v_call: TRBV29-1; j_call: TRBJ2-1; cdr3_aa: CSVSSGRSYLANNEQFF; cdr3_nt: TGCAGCGTCTCTAGCGGGAGGAGTTATCTGGCGAACAATGAGCAGTTCTTC
clone_size: few; cdr3_length: 16; d_call: TRBD1; v_call: TRBV12-3/TRBV12-4; j_call: TRBJ2-7; cdr3_aa: CASSLEGGRVSYEQYF; cdr3_nt: TGTGCCAGCAGTTTAGAAGGGGGCCGCGTCTCCTACGAGCAGTACTTC
clone_size: .; cdr3_length: 18; d_call: TRBD1; v_call: TRBV4-3; j_call: TRBJ1-4; cdr3_aa: CASSQDLGGTGPNEKLFF; cdr3_nt: TGCGCCAGCAGCCAAGATCTCGGGGGGACAGGACCTAATGAAAAACTGTTTTTT
clone_size: few; cdr3_length: 15; d_call: TRBD2; v_call: TRBV20-1; j_call: TRBJ2-1; cdr3_aa: CSARPSGLAGGEQFF; cdr3_nt: TGCAGTGCTAGACCCTCGGGACTAGCGGGAGGAGAGCAGTTCTTC
clone_size: few; cdr3_length: 17; d_call: TRBD1; v_call: TRBV16; j_call: TRBJ1-4; cdr3_aa: CASSPSRDRGQDEKLFF; cdr3_nt: TGTGCCAGCAGCCCGTCCCGGGACAGGGGGCAGGATGAAAAACTGTTTTTT
clone_size: .; cdr3_length: 15; d_call: TRBD2; v_call: TRBV5-1; j_call: TRBJ2-7; cdr3_aa: CASSLDSGSSYEQYF; cdr3_nt: TGCGCCAGCAGCTTGGATAGCGGGAGCTCATACGAGCAGTACTTC